This T cell receptor beta chain was documented in a study of response to subunit inactivated influenza vaccine (dated by TCRdb to 2016 to 2018). About the study as a whole: The study used deep quantitative T cell receptor repertoire profiling to track responses to a trivalent subunit inactivated influenza vaccine. The study at large found these results: The authors suggested that each seasonal influenza vaccination may recruit only a limited number of new T cells.

Receptor amplification or capture employed RT-PCR. Data came from an Illumina HiSeq 2500. The public reads were quality trimmed at Q25 with fastp and then assembled into clones with MiXCR by TCRdb, keeping productive beta chains. Merged by CDR3 protein, the rows form single entries marked with the most common genes and DNA. The sample table contains roughly 500,000 distinct CDR3 sequences; only one count was recorded for roughly 27% of them. Under 2.5% of the sample goes to the ten largest clones. V loses 6 bases, J loses 2 bases, and the germline ends lie 15 bases apart. CDR1 and CDR2, per the germline V gene, are ENHRY and SYGVKD. The CDR3, from cysteine to phenylalanine, totals 15 residues. Only the CDR3 part of the read is kept: 45 bases, read in frame from the first base. By its share of the sample, this clonotype is medium-sized (0.01 to 0.1%). Its cognate antigen has yet to be identified. The record has no base qualities; no much larger clone is one base away.

This receptor was identified in a man between 50 and 59 years old who received an inactivated influenza vaccine. Donor details come from another sample of the same person, matched by shared clones. The sequencing here drew on CD4+ T cells sorted from PBMCs, taken 5 days after vaccination. The chain links TRBV10-3 with TRBJ2-3; the D gene could be either TRBD1 or TRBD2, each agreeing at 5 bases. The bases are TGTGCCATCAGAGATCCAGGGACCAACACAGATACGCAGTATTTT. Its protein product is CAIRDPGTNTDTQYF.